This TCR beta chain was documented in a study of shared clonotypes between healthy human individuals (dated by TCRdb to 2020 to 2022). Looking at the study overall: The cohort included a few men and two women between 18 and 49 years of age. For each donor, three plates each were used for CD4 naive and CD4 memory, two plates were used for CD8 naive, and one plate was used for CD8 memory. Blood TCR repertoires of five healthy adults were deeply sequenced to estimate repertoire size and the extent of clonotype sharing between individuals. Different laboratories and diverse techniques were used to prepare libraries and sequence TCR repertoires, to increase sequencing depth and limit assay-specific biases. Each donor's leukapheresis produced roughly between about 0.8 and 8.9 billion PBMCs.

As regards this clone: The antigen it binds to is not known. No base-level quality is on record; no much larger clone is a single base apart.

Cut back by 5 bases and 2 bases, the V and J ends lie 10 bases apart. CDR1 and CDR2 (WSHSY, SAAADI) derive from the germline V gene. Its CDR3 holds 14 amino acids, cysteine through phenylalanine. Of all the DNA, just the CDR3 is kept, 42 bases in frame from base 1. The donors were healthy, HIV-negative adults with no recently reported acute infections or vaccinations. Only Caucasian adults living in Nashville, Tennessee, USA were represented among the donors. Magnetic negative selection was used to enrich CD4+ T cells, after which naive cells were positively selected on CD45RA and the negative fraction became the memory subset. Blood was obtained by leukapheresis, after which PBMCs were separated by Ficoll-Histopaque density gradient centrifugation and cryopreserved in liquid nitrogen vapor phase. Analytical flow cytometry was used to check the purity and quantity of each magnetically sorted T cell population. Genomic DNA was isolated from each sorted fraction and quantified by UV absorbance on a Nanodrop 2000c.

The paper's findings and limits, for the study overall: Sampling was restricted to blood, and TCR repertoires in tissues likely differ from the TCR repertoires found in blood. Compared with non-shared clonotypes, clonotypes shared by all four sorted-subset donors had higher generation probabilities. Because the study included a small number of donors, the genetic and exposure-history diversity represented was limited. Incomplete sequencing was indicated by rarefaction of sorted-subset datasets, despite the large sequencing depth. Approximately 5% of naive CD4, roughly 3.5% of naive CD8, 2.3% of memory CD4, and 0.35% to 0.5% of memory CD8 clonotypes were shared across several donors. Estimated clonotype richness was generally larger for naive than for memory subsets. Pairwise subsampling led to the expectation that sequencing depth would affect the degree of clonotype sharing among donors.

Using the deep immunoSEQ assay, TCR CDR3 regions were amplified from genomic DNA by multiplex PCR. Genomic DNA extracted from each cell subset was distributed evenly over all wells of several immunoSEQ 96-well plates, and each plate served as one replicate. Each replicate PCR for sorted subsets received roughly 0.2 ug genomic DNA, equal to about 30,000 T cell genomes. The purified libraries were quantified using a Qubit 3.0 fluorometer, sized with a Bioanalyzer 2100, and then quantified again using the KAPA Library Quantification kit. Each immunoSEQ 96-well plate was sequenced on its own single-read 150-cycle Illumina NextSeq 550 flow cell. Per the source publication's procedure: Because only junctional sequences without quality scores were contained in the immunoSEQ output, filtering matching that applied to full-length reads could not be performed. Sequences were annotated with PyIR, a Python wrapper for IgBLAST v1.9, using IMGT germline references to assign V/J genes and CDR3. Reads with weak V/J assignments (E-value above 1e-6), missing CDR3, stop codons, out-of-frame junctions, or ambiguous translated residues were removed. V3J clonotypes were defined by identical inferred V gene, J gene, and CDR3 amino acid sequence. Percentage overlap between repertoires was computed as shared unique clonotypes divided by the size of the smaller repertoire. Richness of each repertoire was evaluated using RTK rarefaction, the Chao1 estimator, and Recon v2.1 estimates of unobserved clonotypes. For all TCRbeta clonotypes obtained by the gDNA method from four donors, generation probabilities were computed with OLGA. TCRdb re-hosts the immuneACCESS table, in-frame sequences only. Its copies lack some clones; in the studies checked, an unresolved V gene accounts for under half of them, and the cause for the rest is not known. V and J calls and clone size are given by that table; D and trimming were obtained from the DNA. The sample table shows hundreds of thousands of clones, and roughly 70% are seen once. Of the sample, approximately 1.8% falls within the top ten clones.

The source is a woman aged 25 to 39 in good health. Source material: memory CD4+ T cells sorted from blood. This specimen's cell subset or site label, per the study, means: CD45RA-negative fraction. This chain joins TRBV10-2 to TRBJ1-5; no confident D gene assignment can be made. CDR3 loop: CASSLAGGNQPQHF. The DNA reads TGCGCCAGCAGTCTGGCTGGGGGCAATCAGCCCCAGCATTTT.